A single sample is the source of the 22 T cell receptor beta chains below, sequenced in a study of blood T cell repertoires in COVID-19. Clones were sequenced by immunoSEQ multiplex PCR, and TCRdb holds only the in-frame ones, with some missing. The data contain around 230,000 clones, roughly 86% of them seen just once; the ten biggest clones take up roughly 3.3%. Source material: PBMCs or T cells enriched from blood (not recorded which). These receptors came from a woman between 40 and 55 years old with acute COVID-19.

The rearrangement links TRBV21-1 to TRBJ1-5; TRBD1, as called in the table, went unchecked against the DNA. TRBV21-1 is given as a pseudogene. This CDR3 has 15 amino acids. The CDR3 DNA follows: TGTGCCAGCAGCAGAACAGACAGTAGCAATCAGCCCCAGCATTTT. This codes for CASSRTDSSNQPQHF.

The chain links TRBV19 to TRBJ1-1; D uncertain. The germline CDR1 and CDR2 sequences are LNHDA and SQIVND (reference sequence). The V gene lost 2 bases and the J gene lost 7 bases, with 11 bases spanning the gap. CDR3 length: 13 amino acids. The CDR3 loop is CASSITRRLEAFF. The CDR3 DNA follows: TGTGCCAGTAGTATAACACGGAGGCTTGAAGCTTTCTTT. The variable domain in full, with the rest retrieved from reference TRBV19 and TRBJ1-1, is DGGITQSPKYLFRKEGQNVTLSCEQNLNHDAMYWYRQDPGQGLRLIYYSQIVNDFQKGDIAEGYSVSREKKESFPLTVTSAQKNPTAFYLCASSITRRLEAFFGQGTRLTVV.

The rearrangement uses TRBV9 and TRBJ2-2, with D possibly TRBD2 on 6 matching bases. The germline V gene has CDR1 SGDLS and CDR2 YYNGEE. There are 15 residues in the CDR3. The V end lost 5 bases, the J end lost 4 bases, and 15 bases lay between the germline ends. The CDR3 DNA reads as TGTGCCAGCAGGGGTGCGGGAAGCGGCACCGGGGAGCTGTTTTTT. It translates to CASRGAGSGTGELFF.

The chain links TRBV2 to TRBJ1-1; D ambiguous. Trimming pared 9 bases from V and 4 bases from J, leaving 12 bases between. Germline loops: CDR1 SNHLY, CDR2 FYNNEI. The CDR3 has 12 amino acids. The CDR3 loop is CARLGVPTEAFF. DNA of the CDR3: TGTGCCAGATTGGGAGTTCCCACTGAAGCTTTCTTT.

The rearrangement links TRBV25-1 to TRBJ1-3, with TRBD1 identical over 7 bases. Trimming removed 2 bases from V and 1 base from J; junction bases left unmatched: 2. CDR3 size: 15 residues. Germline CDR1 is MGHDK and CDR2 is SYGVNS. The CDR3 DNA reads TGTGCCAGCAGTGAAACACAGGGGTCTGGAAACACCATATATTTT. This translates into CASSETQGSGNTIYF.

This sequence joins TRBV7-6 and TRBJ2-7; D may be TRBD1 (6 bases). CDR1 and CDR2 (germline): SGHVS, FNYEAQ. The CDR3 loop spans 13 amino acids. The V end was cut by 5 bases, the J end by 1 base, with 9 bases between. CDR3 in DNA: TGTGCCAGCAGCATAGGGACATCCTACGAGCAGTACTTC. This encodes CASSIGTSYEQYF.

V is TRBV3-1 (or the pseudogene TRBV3-2) and J is TRBJ2-1; 12 bases line up with TRBD2. CDR3 length: 18 amino acids. The V gene's germline CDR1 is LGHDT and CDR2 YNNKEL (reference sequence). With 1 base clipped from V and 6 bases from J, the junction kept 10 bases outside the gene matches. The CDR3, as DNA: TGTGCCAGCAGCCAAGCGCGACTAGCGGGAGTGTTGGGCAATGAGCAGTTCTTC. It specifies CASSQARLAGVLGNEQFF.

The chain recombines TRBV9 with TRBJ1-5; D perhaps matches TRBD1 (6 bases). Germline values: CDR1 SGDLS, CDR2 YYNGEE. CDR3 length: 14 residues. V was trimmed by 4 bases and J by 3 bases, leaving 11 bases between them. The CDR3 DNA follows: TGTGCCAGCAGCCGTGGACAGTTCAATCAGCCCCAGCATTTT. This sequence encodes CASSRGQFNQPQHF.

A single count supports this clone. V usage is TRBV30 and J usage is TRBJ1-2; 9 bases are a match to TRBD1. Germline CDR1 and CDR2: GTSNPN and SVGIG (reference sequence). Trimming at V came to 4 bases and at J to 8 bases, leaving 8 bases not matched to a gene. This CDR3 has 13 residues. The CDR3 reads CAWTGTGNGGYTF. CDR3 bases: TGTGCCTGGACCGGGACAGGGAACGGAGGCTACACCTTC.

A word on this clone: Distinct nucleotide sequences in the sample also encode this CDR3. The rearrangement links TRBV27 to TRBJ2-7; the D gene is possibly TRBD1 (6 bases). V shed 2 bases and J shed 4 bases, with 9 bases lying between them. CDR1 and CDR2 from the germline V gene are MNHEY and SMNVEV (reference sequence). The CDR3 has 13 amino acids. The CDR3 region is CASSLGTGYEQYF. CDR3 nucleotide sequence: TGTGCCAGCAGTTTAGGCACAGGGTACGAGCAGTACTTC.

The rearrangement joins TRBV5-1 to TRBJ2-7; TRBD1 agrees at 10 bases. The CDR3 length is 14 residues. The J segment lost 4 bases and the V segment lost 4 bases, leaving 5 bases of the junction unmatched. CDR1 is SGHRS, CDR2 YFSETQ, per germline. CDR3 nucleotides: TGCGCCAGCAGCGTAGGACAGGGGGTTTACGAGCAGTACTTC. Translation: CASSVGQGVYEQYF.

Only one count was recorded for this clone. The genes are TRBV6-5 and TRBJ2-5, with 9 bases that match TRBD2. Losses at the gene ends were 4 bases for V and 2 bases for J; bases not matched to a gene: 5. The germline CDR1 and CDR2 sequences are MNHEY and SVGAGI. CDR3 length: 15 residues. CDR3 amino acids: CASSLAGVGQETQYF. CDR3 in DNA: TGTGCCAGCAGTTTAGCGGGAGTGGGACAAGAGACCCAGTACTTC.

The rearrangement links TRBV29-1 to TRBJ2-1, with D possibly matching TRBD2 (7 bases). In germline, CDR1 is SQVTM, CDR2 ANQGSEA. This CDR3 is 22 amino acids long. V was cut by 0 bases and J by 3 bases, with 33 bases left in between. This CDR3 reads CSVEDRGGARCTWVILYNEQFF. Written as DNA, the CDR3 is TGCAGCGTTGAAGATAGGGGGGGCGCCAGGTGTACCTGGGTGATACTCTACAATGAGCAGTTCTTC.

V is TRBV30 and J is TRBJ2-7; 8 nucleotides match TRBD2. V trimming: 4 bases; J trimming: 3 bases; junction bases outside the gene matches: 8. Germline CDR1 and CDR2: GTSNPN and SVGIG (reference sequence). There are 14 residues in the CDR3. DNA of the CDR3: TGTGCCTGGAAACGGAGCGGGAGACTCTACGAGCAGTACTTC. Translated, it gives CAWKRSGRLYEQYF.

The chain uses TRBV28 and TRBJ2-1; TRBD2 agrees at 9 bases. Per the germline V gene, CDR1 is MDHEN and CDR2 is SYDVKM. With 5 bases clipped from V and 9 bases from J, the junction kept 5 bases outside the gene matches. The CDR3 has 13 amino acids. The CDR3 DNA reads TGTGCCAGCAGTGGGACTAGCTCCTCTGAGCAGTTCTTC. Translation: CASSGTSSSEQFF. The full variable domain, with the rest looked up from reference TRBV28 and TRBJ2-1, is DVKVTQSSRYLVKRTGEKVFLECVQDMDHENMFWYRQDPGLGLRLIYFSYDVKMKEKGDIPEGYSVSREKKERFSLILESASTNQTSMYLCASSGTSSSEQFFGPGTRLTVL.

The rearrangement joins TRBV30 to TRBJ1-2; 7 positions agree with TRBD1. The CDR3 extends over 14 amino acids. Germline V lookup: CDR1 GTSNPN, CDR2 SVGIG (reference sequence). Germline trimming cut 4 bases from V and 0 bases from J; bases unmatched to any gene: 5. The CDR3 region is CAWIHTGANYGYTF. The DNA for the CDR3 is TGTGCCTGGATTCATACAGGGGCTAACTATGGCTACACCTTC.

The chain combines TRBV5-1 with TRBJ2-1; 11 positions match TRBD2. The CDR3 is made up of 15 amino acids. Germline V gene lookup returns CDR1 SGHRS and CDR2 YFSETQ. J lost 8 bases, V lost 0 bases, and 4 bases had no gene match. CDR3 DNA: TGCGCCAGCAGCTTGGGACTAGCGGGAATCGATGAGCAGTTCTTC. Its translation is CASSLGLAGIDEQFF.

The gene calls are TRBV19 and TRBJ2-1, with D possibly being TRBD2 (6 bases). The germline V gene has CDR1 LNHDA and CDR2 SQIVND (reference sequence). The CDR3 is made up of 15 amino acids. Trimming took 6 bases from V and 0 from J, leaving 12 bases between them. The CDR3 here is CASRPHGSSYNEQFF. The CDR3 nucleotides read TGTGCCAGTAGACCCCACGGGAGCTCCTACAATGAGCAGTTCTTC.

The V and J genes are TRBV19 and TRBJ1-5; no firm D call. CDR3 length: 13 amino acids. Germline loops: CDR1 LNHDA, CDR2 SQIVND (reference sequence). The V end lost 2 bases, the J end lost 6 bases, and 8 bases lay between the germline ends. CDR3 amino acids: CASSIIPSQPQHF. Written as DNA, the CDR3 is TGTGCCAGTAGTATAATCCCCAGTCAGCCCCAGCATTTT.

The rearrangement uses TRBV7-8 and TRBJ2-2; weak D call: TRBD2 (6 bases). The CDR3 has 17 amino acids. Trimming stripped 2 bases from V and 3 bases from J, with 16 bases between. Germline CDR1 SGHVS, CDR2 FQNEAQ. CDR3: CASSLFRGGVDTGELFF. In DNA form, the CDR3 reads TGTGCCAGCAGCTTATTCCGCGGAGGGGTTGACACCGGGGAGCTGTTTTTT.

The V gene is TRBV6-5, the J gene TRBJ2-7, with D possibly TRBD2 on 6 matching bases. This CDR3 is built from 14 residues. The germline V gene has CDR1 MNHEY and CDR2 SVGAGI. Trimming pared 7 bases from V and 0 bases from J, leaving 13 bases between. CDR3 DNA sequence: TGTGCCAGCAATGTCTTCGGGAGCTCCTACGAGCAGTACTTC. Amino acids: CASNVFGSSYEQYF.

The rearrangement links TRBV30 to TRBJ2-2, with TRBD2 as a possible D gene (6 bases). Germline lookup yields CDR1 GTSNPN and CDR2 SVGIG (reference sequence). CDR3 length equals 14 residues. Trimming took off 3 bases at V and 3 bases at J, with 11 bases between the two ends. DNA of the CDR3: TGTGCCTGGAGGTGGGAGGCCTACACCGGGGAGCTGTTTTTT. Its translation is CAWRWEAYTGELFF.